These 30 T cell receptor beta chains share one sample of origin, sequenced in a study of chemoradiotherapy in HPV16-positive cancers. Only in-frame clones appear in the TCRdb table, and some are missing; sequencing was by immunoSEQ multiplex PCR. Among about 8,400 clones listed, about 88% were seen once. Here the sequenced sample was tumor tissue, taken from a patient who underwent chemoradiotherapy. The receptors were sampled from a human donor with HPV-associated anogenital cancer.

V and J are TRBV4-1 and TRBJ1-5; no clear D gene. Germline V CDR1 and CDR2: MGHRA, YSYEKL. Trimming removed 0 bases at V and 7 bases at J, with 10 bases between. The CDR3 covers 14 residues. CDR3 nucleotide sequence: TGCGCCAGCAGCCAAGATCTTAACGGCCAGCCCCAGCATTTT. Its translation: CASSQDLNGQPQHF.

The rearrangement uses TRBV21-1 and TRBJ1-5; TRBD1 is taken as the D call from the table, unchecked against the DNA. TRBV21-1 is designated a pseudogene. This CDR3 is built from 15 residues. Here the CDR3 DNA reads TGTGCCAGCAGCAAAGAGGGCAGGGGAAACCAGCCCCAGCATTTT. Protein: CASSKEGRGNQPQHF.

On this clone: The junction departs from the called germline gene at one end, perhaps through a read error. Other DNA sequences in the sample encode the same CDR3. The chain couples TRBV29-1 to TRBJ1-2; no clear D. Germline V gives CDR1 SQVTM, CDR2 ANQGSEA. CDR3 length: 11 amino acids. The DNA for the CDR3 is TGCAGCGTTGTAGTCGGTAATGGCTACACCTTT. Amino acids: CSVVVGNGYTF.

The V call is TRBV5-1, the J call TRBJ2-7, with a possible D match to TRBD1 (5 bases). The CDR3 loop spans 15 amino acids. The ends were cut back, 2 bases at V and 1 base at J, with 13 bases in the middle. The germline V gene has CDR1 SGHRS and CDR2 YFSETQ. In DNA, the CDR3 is TGCGCCAGCAGCTTCTCCCAGGGTAGGTCCTACGAGCAGTACTTC. Translating gives CASSFSQGRSYEQYF.

This sequence joins TRBV7-6 and TRBJ2-5, with D unresolved. V lost 5 bases, J lost 10 bases, and 20 bases lay in between. CDR1 and CDR2 from the germline V gene are SGHVS and FNYEAQ. The CDR3 extends over 14 amino acids. As DNA, the CDR3 is TGTGCCAGCAGCGTAAGCCGAAACGAGCAAATCCAGTACTTC. Its protein product is CASSVSRNEQIQYF.

CDR3 sequence (DNA): TGTGCCTGGCAAAGGGGGAGATTATATGGCTACACCTTC. Residues: CAWQRGRLYGYTF. This sequence joins TRBV30 and TRBJ1-2; perhaps TRBD1 as D (6 bases). CDR1 is GTSNPN, CDR2 SVGIG, per germline (reference sequence). Trimming pared 5 bases from V and 5 bases from J, leaving 15 bases between. The CDR3 has 13 amino acids.

This sequence joins TRBV27 and TRBJ1-2, with 7 bases that match TRBD1. The V gene's germline CDR1 is MNHEY and CDR2 SMNVEV (reference sequence). The junction had 6 bases not matched to a gene; V was cut back by 6 bases and J by 2 bases. The CDR3 contains 14 residues. The CDR3 DNA reads as TGTGCCAGCAGCCGGACAGGCCTAAACTATGGCTACACCTTC. This encodes CASSRTGLNYGYTF.

The J gene is TRBJ1-3, the V gene TRBV19; D is ambiguous. This CDR3 has 13 amino acids. Germline V gene data show CDR1 as LNHDA and CDR2 as SQIVND (reference sequence). The V end was cut by 4 bases, the J end by 4 bases, with 8 bases between. CDR3 residues: CASSSSGGNTIYF. CDR3 nucleotides: TGTGCCAGTAGTAGCAGCGGGGGAAACACCATATATTTT.

As DNA, the CDR3 is TGTGCCAGCAGCTTAGTCCTCCAAGAGACCCAGTACTTC. This gives the protein CASSLVLQETQYF. The chain joins TRBV7-2 to TRBJ2-5; D is uncertain. The CDR3 covers 13 residues. Trimming pared 1 base from V and 1 base from J, leaving 4 bases between. Germline V lookup: CDR1 SGHTA, CDR2 FQGNSA. Full variable domain (outside the CDR3, taken from reference TRBV7-2 and TRBJ2-5): GAGVSQSPSNKVTEKGKDVELRCDPISGHTALYWYRQSLGQGLEFLIYFQGNSAPDKSGLPSDRFSAERTGGSVSTLTIQRTQQEDSAVYLCASSLVLQETQYFGPGTRLLVL.

This CDR3 reads CASTMGLAVPGELFF. DNA for the CDR3: TGTGCCAGCACCATGGGACTAGCGGTTCCCGGGGAGCTGTTTTTT. This chain uses TRBV7-9 with TRBJ2-2; 11 bases fit TRBD2. CDR1 and CDR2 (germline): SEHNR, FQNEAQ (reference sequence). The CDR3 runs to 15 residues. Trimming cost V 7 bases and J 6 bases; bases outside gene matches: 7.

This clone has just a few counts. CDR3 DNA: TGCGCCAGCAGCTTGGGGGCAGTCCCTGAAGCTTTCTTT. Encoded protein: CASSLGAVPEAFF. J is TRBJ1-1 and V is TRBV5-1; no definite D call. This CDR3 spans 13 amino acids. Looked up from germline, CDR1 is SGHRS and CDR2 is YFSETQ. Trimming shortened V by 0 bases and J by 6 bases, and 9 bases separated the two germline ends.

The rearrangement joins TRBV5-6 to TRBJ2-1; 11 positions match TRBD2. Trimming removed 2 bases from V and 3 bases from J; junction bases left unmatched: 1. This CDR3 is 15 amino acids long. Germline V CDR1 and CDR2: SGHDT, YYEEEE. The CDR3 nucleotides are TGTGCCAGCAGCTTACTAGCGGGGGTCTACAATGAGCAGTTCTTC. Residues: CASSLLAGVYNEQFF.

The J gene is TRBJ2-7, the V gene TRBV29-1; a weak D match, TRBD2 (5 bases). V was trimmed by 6 bases and J by 3 bases, leaving 15 bases between them. CDR1 and CDR2 (germline): SQVTM, ANQGSEA. The CDR3 spans 13 residues. The chain's CDR3 is CSVGPLGDYEQYF. The DNA of the CDR3 is TGCAGCGTGGGCCCCCTCGGGGACTACGAGCAGTACTTC.

The chain carries TRBV19 and TRBJ2-3; possibly TRBD1 for D (6 bases). Germline V gene lookup returns CDR1 LNHDA and CDR2 SQIVND (reference sequence). The CDR3 runs to 16 residues. The V gene lost 5 bases and the J gene lost 3 bases, with 18 bases spanning the gap. CDR3 in DNA: TGTGCCAGTAGTCCACACAGGGATTCGGGTACAGATACGCAGTATTTT. It yields the protein CASSPHRDSGTDTQYF.

The chain joins TRBV6-5 to TRBJ1-5; D perhaps matches TRBD1 (5 bases). Germline CDR1 reads MNHEY; CDR2 reads SVGAGI. The CDR3 contains 15 residues. The V gene lost 0 bases and the J gene lost 3 bases, with 9 bases spanning the gap. CDR3 sequence reads: CASSYSQGDNQPQHF. The CDR3 DNA is TGTGCCAGCAGTTACTCGCAAGGGGACAATCAGCCCCAGCATTTT.

The gene calls are TRBV11-2 and TRBJ1-2, with 7 bases aligning to TRBD1. Trimming took 5 bases from V and 3 from J; bases not matched to a gene: 6. This CDR3 is built from 14 residues. The V gene's germline CDR1 is SGHAT and CDR2 FQNNGV. The CDR3 loop is CASSPQGQHYGYTF. The CDR3 DNA follows: TGTGCCAGCAGCCCACAGGGACAGCACTATGGCTACACCTTC.

The rearrangement joins TRBV5-1 to TRBJ2-7, with D hard to call. Trimming removed 0 bases from V and 1 base from J, with 8 bases in between. The CDR3 is made up of 14 amino acids. Germline values: CDR1 SGHRS, CDR2 YFSETQ. The CDR3 is CASSLVPESYEQYF. As DNA, the CDR3 is TGCGCCAGCAGCTTGGTACCAGAATCCTACGAGCAGTACTTC.

By sample share, this clone is large (0.1 to 1%). The chain joins TRBV10-3 to TRBJ2-7; 7 bases map to TRBD1. Trimming took 3 bases from V and 6 from J; bases not matched to a gene: 5. This CDR3 is 13 amino acids long. CDR1 is ENHRY and CDR2 is SYGVKD in the germline V gene. The CDR3 region is CAISDPDRAEQYV. DNA of the CDR3: TGTGCCATCAGTGACCCCGACAGGGCCGAGCAGTACGTC.

V gene TRBV18 combines with J gene TRBJ2-2, with TRBD1 matching over 7 bases. The ends lost 3 bases at V and 5 bases at J; junction bases unmatched: 9. There are 16 residues in the CDR3. Germline V gives CDR1 KGHSH, CDR2 LQKENI. Written as DNA, the CDR3 is TGTGCCAGCTCACCGGATTCAGGGGGTGAAACCGGGGAGCTGTTTTTT. Protein: CASSPDSGGETGELFF. Based on the CDR3 plus reference TRBV18 and TRBJ2-2, the full variable domain is NAGVMQNPRHLVRRRGQEARLRCSPMKGHSHVYWYRQLPEEGLKFMVYLQKENIIDESGMPKERFSAEFPKEGPSILRIQQVVRGDSAAYFCASSPDSGGETGELFFGEGSRLTVL.

The chain recombines TRBV7-2 with TRBJ2-2; TRBD2 agrees at 9 bases. V shed 8 bases, J shed 4 bases, and the junction held 8 bases outside the gene matches. Germline CDR1 and CDR2: SGHTA and FQGNSA. The CDR3 covers 15 residues. The CDR3 DNA is TGTGCCAGCGGCCGCGGGGGGGCCGGCACCGGGGAGCTGTTTTTT. Encoded protein: CASGRGGAGTGELFF.

V and J are TRBV18 and TRBJ2-5; TRBD2 is a possible D gene (5 bases). V was pared by 2 bases and J by 3 bases, with 10 bases between. The CDR3 runs 14 residues. Germline-derived CDR1 and CDR2 are KGHSH and LQKENI. The CDR3 DNA reads as TGTGCCAGCTCACCAGTAGCGACAAAAGAGACCCAGTACTTC. Translation gives CASSPVATKETQYF.

The genes are TRBV9 and TRBJ2-2; 9 bases are shared with TRBD1. Germline-derived CDR1 and CDR2 are SGDLS and YYNGEE. V lost 2 bases, J lost 6 bases, and 20 bases stayed unmatched. This CDR3 is 20 amino acids long. CDR3 in amino acids: CASSVKTGTGSLEVAGELFF. The CDR3 DNA follows: TGTGCCAGCAGCGTCAAGACCGGGACAGGGAGTTTGGAGGTGGCCGGGGAGCTGTTTTTT.

The chain combines TRBV7-9 with TRBJ2-7, with 8 bases identical to TRBD2. CDR1 is SEHNR, CDR2 FQNEAQ, per germline (reference sequence). The V and J ends lost 7 bases and 6 bases, in that order; junction bases with no gene match: 11. CDR3 size: 14 residues. The CDR3 is CASTLAGRLAEQYF. CDR3 bases: TGTGCCAGCACCCTAGCGGGCAGGCTTGCCGAGCAGTACTTC.

This sequence joins TRBV6-5 and TRBJ2-3; D gene ambiguous. Germline loops: CDR1 MNHEY, CDR2 SVGAGI. The CDR3 is 14 residues long. V was cut by 10 bases and J by 6 bases, with 20 bases left in between. The CDR3 sequence is CAIGEPESRDTQYF. The CDR3 nucleotides read TGTGCCATCGGCGAGCCAGAGTCTCGGGATACGCAGTATTTT.

This chain connects TRBV5-1 to TRBJ1-2; 10 nucleotides line up with TRBD1. The germline V gene has CDR1 SGHRS and CDR2 YFSETQ. This CDR3 is built from 18 residues. V shed 4 bases and J 0 bases; nucleotides not matched to a gene: 12. This CDR3 is CASSGWTGGLKANYGYTF. The CDR3, as DNA: TGCGCCAGCAGCGGATGGACAGGGGGTTTGAAGGCTAACTATGGCTACACCTTC.

The chain links TRBV9 to TRBJ2-3, with D unclear. V was pared by 0 bases and J by 1 base, with 3 bases between. The CDR3 runs to 13 residues. Germline V CDR1 and CDR2: SGDLS, YYNGEE. The CDR3 spells CASSVGGTDTQYF. DNA of the CDR3: TGTGCCAGCAGCGTAGGGGGCACAGATACGCAGTATTTT. The whole variable domain, remainder taken from reference TRBV9 and TRBJ2-3, is DSGVTQTPKHLITATGQRVTLRCSPRSGDLSVYWYQQSLDQGLQFLIQYYNGEERAKGNILERFSAQQFPDLHSELNLSSLELGDSALYFCASSVGGTDTQYFGPGTRLTVL.

J is TRBJ2-7 and V is TRBV28; D call uncertain. The germline gives CDR1 MDHEN, CDR2 SYDVKM. With 4 bases removed from V and 6 bases from J, the gap between germline ends came to 16 bases. This CDR3 has 14 residues. This CDR3 reads CASSYNRPWSEQYF. The CDR3 DNA follows: TGTGCCAGCAGTTATAACAGACCATGGTCCGAGCAGTACTTC.

V and J are TRBV6-5 and TRBJ1-2, with D possibly being TRBD1 (6 bases). Between the trimmed V and J ends, which lost 5 bases and 2 bases, there was a span of 12 bases. Per germline, CDR1 MNHEY and CDR2 SVGAGI. The CDR3 has 14 residues. The CDR3 nucleotides are TGTGCCAGCAGTCCCGAGGGGGTAAACTATGGCTACACCTTC. Protein sequence: CASSPEGVNYGYTF.

The gene calls are TRBV25-1 and TRBJ2-3; D unclear. The CDR3 loop spans 11 amino acids. CDR1 and CDR2 from the germline V gene are MGHDK and SYGVNS. V was cut by 0 bases and J by 6 bases, with 1 base left in between. The CDR3 is CASSEYDTQYF. The CDR3 region has the DNA TGTGCCAGCAGTGAATATGATACGCAGTATTTT.

V usage is TRBV5-6 and J usage is TRBJ2-5; 10 positions match TRBD2. Looked up from germline, CDR1 is SGHDT and CDR2 is YYEEEE. CDR3 length equals 14 residues. V shed 3 bases and J 5 bases; nucleotides not matched to a gene: 4. The CDR3 is CASSWLAGVETQYF. The CDR3, as DNA: TGTGCCAGCAGCTGGCTAGCGGGAGTGGAGACCCAGTACTTC.